This is a list of T cell receptor beta chains from one sample in a study of CD8 T cells in acute hepatitis C reinfection. Profiling relied on immunoSEQ multiplex PCR, and the TCRdb table lists in-frame clones only, not all of them. The profile shows tens of thousands of clones, around 87% of them singletons. Sample: naive CD8+ T cells from PBMCs. The source of these receptors is a young man with chronic hepatitis C. Each CDR3 is given with its conserved first and last residue. A D gene is named only where the DNA matches it firmly. Part of the rows lack a size; the others show once, few, many or a class for expanded clones.

size	length	J	V	D	DNA	CDR3
once	15	TRBJ2-7	TRBV6-5	TRBD2	TGTGCCAGCATTCCGACTAGCGGCGAGTCCTACGAGCAGTACTTC	CASIPTSGESYEQYF
.	13	TRBJ2-1	TRBV19	.	TGTGCCAGTACGGGAGCTAGTGGCAATGAGCAGTTCTTC	CASTGASGNEQFF
few	13	TRBJ1-1	TRBV19	.	TGTGCCAGTAGTATATTCCCTGGGACTGAAGCTTTCTTT	CASSIFPGTEAFF
.	9	TRBJ2-1	TRBV7-9	.	TGTGCCAGCGGCGATGAGCAGTTCTTC	CASGDEQFF
.	14	TRBJ2-7	TRBV9	.	TGTGCCAGCAGCACAGGGATGGGTTCCTACGAGCAGTACTTC	CASSTGMGSYEQYF
.	17	TRBJ2-2	TRBV7-9	TRBD2	TGTGCCAGCAGCTTAAGGACTAGCGGGGGGTCCACCGGGGAGCTGTTTTTT	CASSLRTSGGSTGELFF
.	15	TRBJ1-1	TRBV6-5	TRBD1	TGTGCCAGCAGTTACTCGGGACAGGGAGCCACTGAAGCTTTCTTT	CASSYSGQGATEAFF
few	13	TRBJ1-3	TRBV6-6	.	TGTGCCAGCAGTTACTCGAGATTAGACACCATATATTTT	CASSYSRLDTIYF
.	13	TRBJ1-5	TRBV5-8	.	TGTGCCAGCAGCTTAATCGGGGACCAGCCCCAGCATTTT	CASSLIGDQPQHF
.	15	TRBJ2-7	TRBV11-2	TRBD2	TGTGCCAGCAGGCCTCCTCCGGGGGAGGGCAACGAGCAGTACTTC	CASRPPPGEGNEQYF
.	14	TRBJ2-7	TRBV19	.	TGTGCCAGTAGAGAACAGGATGGCGCCTACGAGCAGTACTTC	CASREQDGAYEQYF
.	12	TRBJ1-2	TRBV6-5	.	TGTGCCAGCTGGATACAGGGAAGAGGCTACACCTTC	CASWIQGRGYTF
.	16	TRBJ2-5	TRBV2	.	TGTGCCAGCAGTTTAACGAGCGGCACGGAGCAAGAGACCCAGTACTTC	CASSLTSGTEQETQYF
.	15	TRBJ1-5	TRBV9	.	TGTGCCAGCAGCGTAGGGGGGGGGCTTAATCAGCCCCAGCATTTT	CASSVGGGLNQPQHF
.	13	TRBJ2-2	TRBV5-4	.	TGTGCCAGCAGCCCCCAGTACACCGGGGAGCTGTTTTTT	CASSPQYTGELFF
.	15	TRBJ2-1	TRBV7-7	TRBD2	TGTGCTAGCAGCTTTAGACTAGCGGGAGAAAATGAGCAGTTCTTC	CASSFRLAGENEQFF
.	17	TRBJ2-1	TRBV7-2	.	TGTGCCAGCAGCTTAGATTCGTCGGGACTTGTTCTCGATGAGCAGTTCTTC	CASSLDSSGLVLDEQFF
.	14	TRBJ2-1	TRBV18	TRBD1	TGTGCCAGCTCACCAGCGACAGGGGTTGATGAGCAGTTCTTC	CASSPATGVDEQFF
.	13	TRBJ2-7	TRBV2	.	TGTGCCAGCAGTGAGTACACCCCCTACGAGCAGTACTTC	CASSEYTPYEQYF
.	14	TRBJ1-2	TRBV6-5	.	TGTGCCAGCAGTTATGCAGGGGATGGCTATGGCTACACCTTC	CASSYAGDGYGYTF
.	14	TRBJ2-2	TRBV6-5	.	TGTGCCAGCAGTTATGGAGGGGAAACCGGGGAGCTGTTTTTT	CASSYGGETGELFF
.	13	TRBJ1-3	TRBV6-1	.	TGTGCCAGCAGTGGTGTTACCGACAACCGCATATATTTT	CASSGVTDNRIYF
.	15	TRBJ1-1	TRBV13	TRBD1	TGTGCCAGCAGCCCCGCCGGGACAGGCGGTATTGAAGCTTTCTTT	CASSPAGTGGIEAFF
.	14	TRBJ2-5	TRBV2	TRBD2	TGTGCCAGCAGTGAACGGGGAGGGTGGGAGACCCAGTACTTC	CASSERGGWETQYF
.	12	TRBJ1-5	TRBV19	.	TGTGCCAGTAACGACCCCTATCAGCCCCAGCATTTT	CASNDPYQPQHF
.	17	TRBJ2-2	TRBV7-3	TRBD1	TGTGCCAGCAGCCCGTCACCGGGACAGGGGGCAATCGGGGAGCTGTTTTTT	CASSPSPGQGAIGELFF
.	15	TRBJ1-3	TRBV9	.	TGTGCCAGCAGCAGGTCAGGGGCAGGTGGAAACACCATATATTTT	CASSRSGAGGNTIYF
.	14	TRBJ2-1	TRBV7-9	.	TGTGCCAGCAGCTTAGGGGCAGGGGTCAATGAGCAGTTCTTC	CASSLGAGVNEQFF
.	11	TRBJ1-2	TRBV30	.	TGTGCCTGGAGGGACAGCTATGGCTACACCTTC	CAWRDSYGYTF
.	15	TRBJ2-7	TRBV23-1	.	TGCGCCAGCACCCAGGGGACACCCGGCTCCTACGAGCAGTACTTC	CASTQGTPGSYEQYF
once	17	TRBJ2-7	TRBV11-1	.	TGTGCCAGCAGCTTAACATCTTCTAGCAATTCTATGTACGAGCAGTACTTC	CASSLTSSSNSMYEQYF
.	15	TRBJ2-1	TRBV5-8	TRBD1	TGTGCCAGCAGCTTGGGACAGGGGGCCGACAATGAGCAGTTCTTC	CASSLGQGADNEQFF